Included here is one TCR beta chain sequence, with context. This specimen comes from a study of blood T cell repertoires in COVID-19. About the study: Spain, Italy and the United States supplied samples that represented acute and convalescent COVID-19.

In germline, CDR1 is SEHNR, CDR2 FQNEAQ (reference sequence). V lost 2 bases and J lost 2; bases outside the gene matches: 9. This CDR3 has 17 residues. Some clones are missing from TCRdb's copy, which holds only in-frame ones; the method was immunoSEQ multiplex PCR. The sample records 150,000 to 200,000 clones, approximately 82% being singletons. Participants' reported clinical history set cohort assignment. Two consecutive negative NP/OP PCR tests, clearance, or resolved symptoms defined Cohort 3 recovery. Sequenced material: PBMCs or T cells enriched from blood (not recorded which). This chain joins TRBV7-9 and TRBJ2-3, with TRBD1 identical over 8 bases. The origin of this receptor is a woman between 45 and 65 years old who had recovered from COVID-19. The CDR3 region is CASSLRDRWKATDTQYF. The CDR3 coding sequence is TGTGCCAGCAGCTTAAGGGACAGGTGGAAGGCCACAGATACGCAGTATTTT. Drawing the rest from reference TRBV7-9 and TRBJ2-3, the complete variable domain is DTGVSQNPRHKITKRGQNVTFRCDPISEHNRLYWYRQTLGQGPEFLTYFQNEAQLEKSRLLSDRFSAERPKGSFSTLEIQRTEQGDSAMYLCASSLRDRWKATDTQYFGPGTRLTVL.